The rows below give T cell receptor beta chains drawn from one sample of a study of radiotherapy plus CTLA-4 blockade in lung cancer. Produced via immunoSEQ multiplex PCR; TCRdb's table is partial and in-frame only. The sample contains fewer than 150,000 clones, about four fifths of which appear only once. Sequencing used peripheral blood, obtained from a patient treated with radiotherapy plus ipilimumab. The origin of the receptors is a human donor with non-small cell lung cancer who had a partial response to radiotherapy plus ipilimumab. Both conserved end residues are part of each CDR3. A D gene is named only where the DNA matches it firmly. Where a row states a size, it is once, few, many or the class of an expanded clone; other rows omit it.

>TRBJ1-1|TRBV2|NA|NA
CASRADRNTEAFF
TGTGCCAGCAGGGCGGACAGGAACACTGAAGCTTTCTTT
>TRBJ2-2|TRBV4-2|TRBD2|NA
CASSFVRGLTGELFF
TGTGCCAGCAGCTTCGTGCGGGGGTTGACCGGGGAGCTGTTTTTT
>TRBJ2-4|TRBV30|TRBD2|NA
CAWSKTSDRSSIQYF
TGTGCCTGGAGTAAGACTAGCGACCGGAGTAGCATTCAGTACTTC
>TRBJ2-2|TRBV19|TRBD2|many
CASSRLAGDTGELFF
TGTGCCAGTAGTAGGCTAGCGGGAGATACCGGGGAGCTGTTTTTT
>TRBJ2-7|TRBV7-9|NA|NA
CASSQGRGEQYF
TGTGCCAGCAGCCAAGGGAGGGGGGAGCAGTACTTC
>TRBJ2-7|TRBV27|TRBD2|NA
CASSTGLAGVRSYEQYF
TGTGCCAGCAGTACCGGACTAGCGGGAGTTCGGTCCTACGAGCAGTACTTC
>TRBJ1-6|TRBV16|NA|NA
CASSQSTGGPLHF
TGTGCCAGCAGCCAATCAACAGGTGGGCCCCTCCACTTT
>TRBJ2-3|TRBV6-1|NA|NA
CASTQEADTQYF
TGTGCCAGCACCCAGGAGGCAGATACGCAGTATTTT
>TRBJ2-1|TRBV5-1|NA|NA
CASSFNRDDEQFF
TGCGCCAGCAGCTTTAACAGGGACGATGAGCAGTTCTTC
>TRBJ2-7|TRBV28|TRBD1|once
CASTGTGAIEDEQYF
TGTGCCAGTACCGGGACAGGGGCCATTGAAGACGAGCAGTACTTC
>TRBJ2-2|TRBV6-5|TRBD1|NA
CASSRTGQNTGELFF
TGTGCCAGCAGCCGGACAGGGCAGAACACCGGGGAGCTGTTTTTT
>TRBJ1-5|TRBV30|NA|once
CAWTPGGYSNQPQHF
TGTGCCTGGACCCCGGGAGGGTACAGCAATCAGCCCCAGCATTTT
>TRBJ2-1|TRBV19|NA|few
CASSIGGGRPWNEQFF
TGTGCCAGTAGTATCGGGGGAGGACGCCCGTGGAATGAGCAGTTCTTC
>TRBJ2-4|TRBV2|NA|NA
CASRDRGDIQYF
TGTGCCAGCAGGGACAGAGGTGACATTCAGTACTTC
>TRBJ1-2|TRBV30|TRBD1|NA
CAWSHQGASNYGYTF
TGTGCCTGGAGTCACCAGGGGGCGAGTAACTATGGCTACACCTTC
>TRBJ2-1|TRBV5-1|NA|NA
CASSGEHEQFF
TGCGCCAGCTCGGGAGAGCATGAGCAGTTCTTC
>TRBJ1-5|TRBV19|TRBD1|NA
CASSITGTGDGNQPQHF
TGTGCCAGTAGTATAACCGGGACAGGGGACGGCAATCAGCCCCAGCATTTT
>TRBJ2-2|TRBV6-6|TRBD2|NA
CASKKGLAGPGELFF
TGTGCCAGCAAGAAAGGACTAGCGGGGCCCGGGGAGCTGTTTTTT
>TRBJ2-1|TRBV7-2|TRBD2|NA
CASSSRLAWSHNEQFF
TGTGCCAGCAGCTCCCGACTAGCGTGGTCTCACAATGAGCAGTTCTTC
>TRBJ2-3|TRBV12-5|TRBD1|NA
CASGLIRTGTGNDTQYF
TGTGCTAGTGGTTTGATACGAACCGGGACAGGGAATGATACGCAGTATTTT
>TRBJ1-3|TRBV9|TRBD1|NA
CASSVRDRDDTIYF
TGTGCCAGCAGCGTACGGGACAGGGATGACACCATATATTTT
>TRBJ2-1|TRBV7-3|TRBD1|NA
CASSPDRGTYNEQFF
TGTGCCAGCAGCCCGGACAGGGGTACCTACAATGAGCAGTTCTTC
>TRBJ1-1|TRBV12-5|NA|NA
CASGLQGFTEAFF
TGTGCTAGTGGTTTGCAGGGGTTCACTGAAGCTTTCTTT
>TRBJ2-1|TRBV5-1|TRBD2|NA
CASSLVLAEHEQFF
TGCGCCAGCAGCTTGGTACTAGCGGAGCATGAGCAGTTCTTC
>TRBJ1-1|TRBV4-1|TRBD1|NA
CASSPQTGQGVMNTEAFF
TGCGCCAGCAGCCCTCAAACGGGGCAGGGGGTGATGAACACTGAAGCTTTCTTT
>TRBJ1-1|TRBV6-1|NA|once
CASSEARGTEAFF
TGTGCCAGCAGTGAAGCAAGGGGCACTGAAGCTTTCTTT
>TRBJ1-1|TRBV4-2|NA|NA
CASSQAQANTEAFF
TGTGCCAGCAGCCAAGCACAGGCGAACACTGAAGCTTTCTTT
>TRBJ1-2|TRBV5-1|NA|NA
CASSLAGYGYTF
TGCGCCAGCAGCTTGGCGGGATATGGCTACACCTTC